This entry describes one T cell receptor beta chain. The data were obtained in a study of shared clonotypes between healthy human individuals. Sequenced by immunoSEQ multiplex PCR; TCRdb stores in-frame clones only, minus some. The sample carries around 1.4 million clones, less than 99% recorded once. Germline V gene data show CDR1 as SGHVS and CDR2 as FQNEAQ. Trimming took 5 bases from V and 2 from J; bases not matched to a gene: 6. The CDR3 has 16 residues. The TCR was taken from a man younger than 40 in good health. This rearrangement joins TRBV7-8 to TRBJ2-3; 11 nucleotides match TRBD1. The sequenced sample consisted of naive CD4+ T cells sorted from blood. Subset denoted: CD45RA+ positively selected. CDR3 protein: CASSQRTGGYTDTQYF. As DNA, the CDR3 is TGTGCCAGCAGCCAACGGACAGGGGGCTACACAGATACGCAGTATTTT. The full variable domain, with the rest looked up from reference TRBV7-8 and TRBJ2-3, is GAGVSQSPRYKVAKRGQDVALRCDPISGHVSLFWYQQALGQGPEFLTYFQNEAQLDKSGLPSDRFFAERPEGSVSTLKIQRTQQEDSAVYLCASSQRTGGYTDTQYFGPGTRLTVL.